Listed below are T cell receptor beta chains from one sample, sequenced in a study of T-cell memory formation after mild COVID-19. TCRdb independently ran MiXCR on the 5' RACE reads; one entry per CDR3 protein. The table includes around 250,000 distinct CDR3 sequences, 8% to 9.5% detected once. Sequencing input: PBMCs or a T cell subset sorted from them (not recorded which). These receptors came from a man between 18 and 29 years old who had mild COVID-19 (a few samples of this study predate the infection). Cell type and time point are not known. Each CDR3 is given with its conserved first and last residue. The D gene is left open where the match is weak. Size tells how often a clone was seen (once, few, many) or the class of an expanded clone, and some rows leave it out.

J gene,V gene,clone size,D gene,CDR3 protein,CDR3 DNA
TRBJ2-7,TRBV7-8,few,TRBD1,CASSLGQGINYEQYF,TGTGCCAGCAGTTTAGGACAGGGTATCAACTACGAGCAGTACTTC
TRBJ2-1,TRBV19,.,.,CASSMWGGGNEQFF,TGTGCCAGTAGTATGTGGGGCGGAGGCAATGAGCAGTTCTTC
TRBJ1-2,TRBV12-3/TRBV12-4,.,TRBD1,CASSTGTVLYGYTF,TGTGCCAGCAGTACGGGGACAGTTTTATATGGCTACACCTTC
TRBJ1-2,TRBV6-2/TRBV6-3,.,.,CASSSVAYGYTF,TGTGCCAGCAGTTCAGTCGCCTATGGCTACACCTTC
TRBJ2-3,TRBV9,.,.,CASTKSGSTDTQYF,TGTGCCAGCACAAAATCAGGAAGCACAGATACGCAGTATTTT
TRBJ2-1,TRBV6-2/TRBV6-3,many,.,CASSYSKRYNEQFF,TGTGCCAGCAGTTACTCGAAGCGGTACAATGAGCAGTTCTTC
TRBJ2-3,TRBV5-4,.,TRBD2,CASRPGTSGTDTQYF,TGTGCCAGCAGACCCGGGACTAGCGGCACAGATACGCAGTATTTT
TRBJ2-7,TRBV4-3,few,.,CASSQGTYLYEQYF,TGCGCCAGCAGCCAAGGGACGTACCTCTACGAGCAGTACTTC
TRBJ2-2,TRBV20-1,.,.,CSARDYLTGELFF,TGCAGTGCTAGGGACTACCTCACCGGGGAGCTGTTTTTT
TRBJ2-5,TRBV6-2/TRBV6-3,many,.,CASRAHSQETQYF,TGTGCCAGCCGAGCACACAGCCAAGAGACCCAGTACTTC
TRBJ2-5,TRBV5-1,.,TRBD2,CASSLLSGGETQYF,TGCGCCAGCAGCTTGTTGTCGGGAGGAGAGACCCAGTACTTC
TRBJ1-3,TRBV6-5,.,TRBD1,CASSRERGLNTIYF,TGTGCCAGCAGCCGCGAAAGGGGGCTGAACACCATATATTTT
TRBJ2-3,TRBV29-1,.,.,CSVGSGDTQYF,TGCAGCGTTGGTAGTGGAGATACGCAGTATTTT
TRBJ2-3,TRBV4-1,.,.,CASSHTGATDTQYF,TGCGCCAGCAGCCATACAGGTGCCACAGATACGCAGTATTTT
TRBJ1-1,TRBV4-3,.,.,CASSQDRVGNTEAFF,TGCGCCAGCAGCCAAGATCGAGTAGGGAACACTGAAGCTTTCTTT
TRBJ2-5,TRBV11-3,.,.,CASSPTRTGGETQYF,TGTGCCAGCAGTCCAACCCGGACCGGTGGGGAGACCCAGTACTTC
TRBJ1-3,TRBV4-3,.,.,CASSRAVSGNTIYF,TGCGCCAGCAGCCGAGCGGTCTCTGGAAACACCATATATTTT
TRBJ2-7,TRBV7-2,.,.,CASSLENVYEQYF,TGTGCCAGCAGCTTAGAGAACGTATACGAGCAGTACTTC
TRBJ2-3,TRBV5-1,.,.,CASNEGADTQYF,TGCGCCAGCAATGAGGGGGCAGATACGCAGTATTTT
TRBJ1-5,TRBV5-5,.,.,CASSLDLPQPQHF,TGTGCCAGCAGCTTGGATCTCCCTCAGCCCCAGCATTTT
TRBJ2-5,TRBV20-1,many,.,CSALSWETKETQYF,TGCAGTGCTCTTTCTTGGGAAACTAAAGAGACCCAGTACTTC
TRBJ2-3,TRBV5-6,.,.,CASSLFLPGTDTQYF,TGTGCCAGCAGCTTGTTCTTACCAGGCACAGATACGCAGTATTTT
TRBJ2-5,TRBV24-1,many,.,CATSAGETQYF,TGTGCCACCAGTGCGGGGGAGACCCAGTACTTC
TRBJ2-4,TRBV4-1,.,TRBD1,CASSDRGKTSKNIQYF,TGCGCCAGCAGTGACAGGGGGAAAACTTCCAAAAACATTCAGTACTTC
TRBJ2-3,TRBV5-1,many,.,CASTKGTDGPITDTQYF,TGCGCCAGCACTAAAGGGACGGACGGCCCGATCACAGATACGCAGTATTTT
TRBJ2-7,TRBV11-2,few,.,CASSVSGLTYEQYF,TGTGCCAGCAGCGTAAGCGGGCTGACCTACGAGCAGTACTTC
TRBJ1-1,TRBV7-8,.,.,CASSLALSVGNTEAFF,TGTGCCAGCAGCTTAGCGCTCAGTGTGGGGAACACTGAAGCTTTCTTT
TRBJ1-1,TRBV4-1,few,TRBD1,CASSQEPQGGTEAFF,TGCGCCAGCAGCCAAGAACCACAGGGGGGCACTGAAGCTTTCTTT
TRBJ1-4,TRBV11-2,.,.,CASSLGGVREKLFF,TGTGCCAGCAGCTTAGGCGGGGTGCGTGAAAAACTGTTTTTT
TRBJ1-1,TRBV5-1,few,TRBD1,CASSPDEGARTEAFF,TGCGCCAGCAGCCCGGACGAGGGGGCGAGAACTGAAGCTTTCTTT
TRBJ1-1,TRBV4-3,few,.,CASSQENMNTEAFF,TGCGCCAGCAGCCAAGAGAACATGAACACTGAAGCTTTCTTT
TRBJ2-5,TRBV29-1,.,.,CSVERGRGFETQYF,TGCAGCGTTGAAAGGGGTCGGGGGTTCGAGACCCAGTACTTC
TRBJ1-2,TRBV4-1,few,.,CASSQEWTEYYGYTF,TGCGCCAGCAGCCAAGAGTGGACGGAATACTATGGCTACACCTTC
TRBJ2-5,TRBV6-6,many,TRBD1,CASSIQGAGETQYF,TGTGCCAGCAGTATACAGGGGGCGGGAGAGACCCAGTACTTC
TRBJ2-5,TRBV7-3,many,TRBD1,CASSPTGVQETQYF,TGTGCCAGCAGCCCTACAGGGGTGCAAGAGACCCAGTACTTC
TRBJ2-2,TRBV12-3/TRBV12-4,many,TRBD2,CASSSSSGARELFF,TGTGCCAGCAGTTCGTCTAGCGGGGCCAGGGAGCTGTTTTTT
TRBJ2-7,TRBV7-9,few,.,CASSLAGRGGYEQYF,TGTGCCAGCAGCTTAGCTGGGAGGGGGGGCTACGAGCAGTACTTC
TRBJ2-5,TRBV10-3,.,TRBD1,CAISESHGQGQETQYF,TGTGCCATCAGTGAGTCGCACGGACAGGGCCAAGAGACCCAGTACTTC
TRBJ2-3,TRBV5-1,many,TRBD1,CASSSGQGGDTQYF,TGCGCCAGCAGCTCGGGACAGGGAGGAGATACGCAGTATTTT
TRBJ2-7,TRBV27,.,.,CASSPSLTRTYEQYF,TGTGCCAGCAGTCCTTCGCTGACTAGAACCTACGAGCAGTACTTC